The sequence of this T cell receptor (beta chain) was determined in a study of early T cells in non-severe SARS-CoV-2 infection. Study in general: Unsorted whole blood bulk RNA was sequenced, with unpaired chains.

From germline, CDR1 is MNHNY and CDR2 SVGAGI (reference sequence). V was clipped by 2 bases and J by 4 bases, with 11 bases between them. The CDR3 is 14 amino acids. Each cDNA molecule carried a unique molecular identifier. Each CDR3 protein gets one entry after TCRdb re-called the 5' RACE reads with MiXCR. The profile shows 55,000 to 85,000 distinct CDR3 sequences, approximately 12% of them singletons. The chain links TRBV6-6 to TRBJ1-2, with a tentative D call TRBD1 (6 bases). The origin of this receptor is an adult who was a healthcare worker with PCR-confirmed SARS-CoV-2 infection or an uninfected control (not recorded which). The specimen was whole blood. In DNA form, the CDR3 reads TGTGCCAGCAGTTACACCTCAGGGGTCTATGGCTACACCTTC. Amino acids: CASSYTSGVYGYTF.